The 27 T cell receptor beta chains presented below share a single source sample, sequenced in a study of CD8 T cells in ankylosing spondylitis. The study, taken as a whole, reports: There was a TCR beta motif, made of several highly homologous variants, that appeared characteristic of ankylosing spondylitis blood.

TCRdb passed the 5' RACE reads through MiXCR, listing each CDR3 protein once. The repertoire includes hundreds of thousands of distinct CDR3 sequences, 10% to 15% of them detected once, and less than 0.65% sits in the top ten. Antigens of these TCRs are unknown. The sequencing sample was made of blood, either unsorted or a sorted T cell fraction (not recorded which). These TCRs come from a male donor with ankylosing spondylitis.

This clonotype was found a few times. V is TRBV6-1 and J is TRBJ2-2; 8 bases are shared with TRBD1. Germline trimming cut 7 bases from V and 0 bases from J; bases unmatched to any gene: 16. The CDR3 totals 19 residues. Germline lookup yields CDR1 MNHNS and CDR2 SASEGT. In DNA, the CDR3 is TGTGCCAGCAACCCTTTCCTGGACAGGGTTCCTTCGAACACCGGGGAGCTGTTTTTT. Residues: CASNPFLDRVPSNTGELFF.

This clonotype appeared a few times. The V gene is TRBV15, the J gene TRBJ1-3; D remains ambiguous. This CDR3 is built from 18 residues. The germline V gene has CDR1 LNHNV and CDR2 YYDKDF (reference sequence). V was trimmed by 1 base and J by 1 base, leaving 17 bases between them. CDR3 DNA: TGTGCCACCAGCAGAGGGCTGAGCCTCTTACTTTCTGGAAACACCATATATTTT. It translates to CATSRGLSLLLSGNTIYF.

This sequence joins TRBV6-2 or TRBV6-3 and TRBJ1-1, with D hard to call. Trimming removed 8 bases from V and 0 bases from J, with 13 bases in between. The CDR3 runs 14 residues. Germline CDR1 is MNHEY and CDR2 is SVGEGT. The CDR3 spells CASRYGVMNTEAFF. The CDR3 bases are TGTGCCAGCCGGTATGGGGTCATGAACACTGAAGCTTTCTTT.

This clonotype was observed at least ten times. This chain connects TRBV6-6 to TRBJ1-1; no firm D call. The CDR3 spans 13 residues. Germline assignment: CDR1 MNHNY and CDR2 SVGAGI (reference sequence). V lost 6 bases to trimming and J lost 8 bases, with 16 bases between them. CDR3 sequence: CASRTFSGLEAFF. The DNA for the CDR3 is TGTGCCAGCAGGACCTTCTCCGGTTTGGAAGCTTTCTTT.

This clonotype was observed a few times. J is TRBJ2-3 and V is TRBV5-1; D is perhaps TRBD2 (6 bases). Germline loops: CDR1 SGHRS, CDR2 YFSETQ. The CDR3 runs 13 residues. Trimming removed 3 bases from V and 4 bases from J, with 9 bases in between. The CDR3 spells CASSSGRPDTQYF. The CDR3 DNA follows: TGCGCCAGCAGCTCGGGGAGGCCAGATACGCAGTATTTT.

This chain uses TRBV2 with TRBJ1-5, with D possibly TRBD1 on 5 matching bases. The V gene lost 8 bases and the J gene lost 4 bases, with 15 bases spanning the gap. CDR3 length equals 14 residues. Looked up from germline, CDR1 is SNHLY and CDR2 is FYNNEI. CDR3 in DNA: TGTGCCAGCGCCGGGACCGATGTAAATCAGCCCCAGCATTTT. Encoded protein: CASAGTDVNQPQHF. Full variable domain (rest looked up from reference TRBV2 and TRBJ1-5): EPEVTQTPSHQVTQMGQEVILRCVPISNHLYFYWYRQILGQKVEFLVSFYNNEISEKSEIFDDQFSVERPDGSNFTLKIRSTKLEDSAMYFCASAGTDVNQPQHFGDGTRLSIL.

This clonotype was counted only a few times. The CDR3 loop reads CASSFTGAVAEAFF. In DNA, the CDR3 is TGTGCCAGCAGTTTTACAGGGGCGGTCGCTGAAGCTTTCTTT. The chain combines TRBV12-3 or TRBV12-4 with TRBJ1-1, with TRBD1 matching over 7 bases. This CDR3 has 14 residues. Trimming cost V 3 bases and J 6 bases; bases outside gene matches: 7.

This clonotype was seen more than once but under ten times. CDR3 loop: CASSYSWSSYEQYF. The CDR3 nucleotides read TGTGCCAGCAGTTACTCCTGGAGCTCCTACGAGCAGTACTTC. The chain recombines TRBV6-5 with TRBJ2-7, with D uncertain. Trimming took off 0 bases at V and 0 bases at J, with 6 bases between the two ends. The CDR3 is 14 residues long. Germline V lookup: CDR1 MNHEY, CDR2 SVGAGI.

V gene TRBV6-2 or TRBV6-3 combines with J gene TRBJ1-6; 7 bases match TRBD1. Germline V gives CDR1 MNHEY, CDR2 SVGEGT. The ends lost 3 bases at V and 6 bases at J; junction bases unmatched: 5. This CDR3 contains 15 residues. CDR3: CASSYASGGNSPLHF. DNA of the CDR3: TGTGCCAGCAGTTATGCGTCAGGGGGTAATTCACCCCTCCACTTT.

This clonotype was observed a handful of times. This chain uses TRBV6-1 with TRBJ2-1; 11 bases line up with TRBD2. Trimming at V came to 6 bases and at J to 0 bases, leaving 4 bases not matched to a gene. Germline CDR1 and CDR2: MNHNS and SASEGT. The CDR3 consists of 16 residues. CDR3 sequence (DNA): TGTGCCAGCAGCAAACTAGCGGGAGCCTCCTACAATGAGCAGTTCTTC. Its protein is CASSKLAGASYNEQFF.

This clonotype has only a few counts. The chain uses TRBV7-9 and TRBJ2-1; TRBD2 matches 8 bases. The CDR3 contains 17 residues. Germline CDR1 SEHNR, CDR2 FQNEAQ (reference sequence). V shed 4 bases, J shed 3 bases, and the junction held 11 bases outside the gene matches. The CDR3 sequence is CASSSKPPGRDYNEQFF. The CDR3 region has the DNA TGTGCCAGCAGCTCAAAACCTCCCGGGAGGGACTACAATGAGCAGTTCTTC.

V usage is TRBV6-1 and J usage is TRBJ2-7; 7 nucleotides line up with TRBD2. V dropped 6 bases and J dropped 2; count of bases not matched to a gene: 1. Germline lookup yields CDR1 MNHNS and CDR2 SASEGT. The CDR3 consists of 12 residues. The CDR3 DNA sequence: TGTGCCAGCAGGGGACTAACCTACGAGCAGTACTTC. This encodes CASRGLTYEQYF.

V and J are TRBV27 and TRBJ2-3; D is unclear. Trimming cost V 0 bases and J 5 bases, with 6 bases left between them. The CDR3 has 13 amino acids. CDR1 and CDR2 (germline): MNHEY, SMNVEV (reference sequence). The CDR3 nucleotides are TGTGCCAGCAGTTTATCTCTTATAGATACGCAGTATTTT. Its protein is CASSLSLIDTQYF.

This clonotype was seen at least ten times. The gene calls are TRBV29-1 and TRBJ1-2, with D unresolved. This CDR3 has 13 amino acids. CDR1 is SQVTM, CDR2 ANQGSEA, per germline. Deletions cut 7 bases from V and 3 bases from J, with 15 bases between. CDR3 nucleotide sequence: TGCAGCGCCAGAGTCCTTGATGACTATGGCTACACCTTC. Amino acid sequence: CSARVLDDYGYTF.

The chain carries TRBV29-1 and TRBJ2-1; no clear D. Trimming cost V 5 bases and J 2 bases, with 10 bases left between them. Germline V gives CDR1 SQVTM, CDR2 ANQGSEA. This CDR3 spans 13 amino acids. CDR3 in amino acids: CSVSSATYNEQFF. DNA for the CDR3: TGCAGCGTTAGCAGCGCAACCTACAATGAGCAGTTCTTC.

V usage is TRBV12-3 or TRBV12-4 and J usage is TRBJ1-2; the match to TRBD1 covers 7 bases. V trimming: 5 bases; J trimming: 8 bases; junction bases outside the gene matches: 11. This CDR3 has 14 residues. The CDR3 DNA reads as TGTGCCAGCAGTCCCAGGGGGGGATTAATGGGCTACACCTTC. Amino acid sequence: CASSPRGGLMGYTF.

This clonotype has ten or more counts. The chain uses TRBV4-3 and TRBJ2-3, with a possible D match to TRBD1 (5 bases). V lost 2 bases, J lost 3 bases, and 6 bases lay in between. CDR1 is LGHNA, CDR2 YSLEER, per germline. CDR3 length: 13 amino acids. CDR3 region: CASSQQGTDTQYF. The CDR3 coding sequence is TGCGCCAGCAGCCAACAGGGTACAGATACGCAGTATTTT.

The rearrangement links TRBV11-2 to TRBJ2-2; no reliable D call. Trimming stripped 5 bases from V and 6 bases from J, with 16 bases between. This CDR3 has 15 residues. Germline V gene lookup returns CDR1 SGHAT and CDR2 FQNNGV. DNA for the CDR3: TGTGCCAGCAGCCTGACAAGTTTTGGTGCCGGGGAGCTGTTTTTT. It is translated as CASSLTSFGAGELFF.

This clonotype was observed at least ten times. The rearrangement uses TRBV7-9 and TRBJ1-1; no clear D. Trimming removed 5 bases from V and 0 bases from J, with 28 bases in between. From germline, CDR1 is SEHNR and CDR2 FQNEAQ (reference sequence). CDR3 size: 20 residues. Here the CDR3 reads CASSPSRISPNNMMNTEAFF. As DNA, the CDR3 is TGTGCCAGCAGCCCATCGCGCATTAGCCCAAATAACATGATGAACACTGAAGCTTTCTTT.

Ten or more counts support this clonotype. The chain couples TRBV6-1 to TRBJ2-2, with 7 bases fitting TRBD2. V gave up 11 bases and J gave up 6 bases; unmatched junction bases: 12. The CDR3 is made up of 14 amino acids. CDR1 is MNHNS and CDR2 is SASEGT in the germline V gene. In DNA, the CDR3 is TGTGCCCCTACCGAGTGGGAGGGCCCCGGGGAGCTGTTTTTT. Translated: CAPTEWEGPGELFF.

This chain links TRBV6-2 or TRBV6-3 with TRBJ2-6; the match to TRBD1 covers 10 bases. The CDR3 spans 17 residues. Germline-derived CDR1 and CDR2 are MNHEY and SVGEGT. V shed 5 bases, J shed 0 bases, and the junction held 4 bases outside the gene matches. The CDR3 region has the DNA TGTGCCAGCAGTCAGACAGGGGGCTTCTCTGGGGCCAACGTCCTGACTTTC. It specifies CASSQTGGFSGANVLTF.

This clonotype was seen repeatedly, ten times or more. This chain connects TRBV5-5 to TRBJ2-3, with 12 bases that match TRBD2. Trimming took 3 bases from V and 6 from J; bases not matched to a gene: 5. Germline assignment: CDR1 SGHKS and CDR2 YYEKEE (reference sequence). The CDR3 consists of 15 residues. CDR3 nucleotide sequence: TGTGCCAGCAGCTGGGGACTAGCGGGCCCGGATACGCAGTATTTT. Translating it yields CASSWGLAGPDTQYF.

The CDR3 DNA is TGTGCCATAGGACAGGGGGGGGAGACCCAGTACTTC. Translated: CAIGQGGETQYF. The chain couples TRBV10-3 to TRBJ2-5, with 10 bases identical to TRBD1. V was clipped by 9 bases and J by 5 bases; unmatched bases: 3. The V gene's germline CDR1 is ENHRY and CDR2 SYGVKD. The CDR3 covers 12 residues.

A few counts support this clonotype. The genes are TRBV20-1 and TRBJ1-1, with 7 nucleotides matching TRBD1. In germline, CDR1 is DFQATT, CDR2 SNEGSKA (reference sequence). J gave up 3 bases and V 5 bases, and 9 bases lay outside the gene matches. The CDR3 covers 14 residues. CDR3 amino acids: CSARTPRGDTEAFF. CDR3 in DNA: TGCAGTGCTCGCACCCCCAGGGGGGACACTGAAGCTTTCTTT.

The V and J genes are TRBV11-2 and TRBJ2-3; D ambiguous. Germline lookup yields CDR1 SGHAT and CDR2 FQNNGV. CDR3 length equals 15 residues. With 4 bases removed from V and 0 bases from J, the gap between germline ends came to 11 bases. The CDR3 region is CASSSDALSTDTQYF. CDR3 nucleotide sequence: TGTGCCAGCAGCTCGGACGCCCTTAGCACAGATACGCAGTATTTT.

V is TRBV14 and J is TRBJ2-1; possibly TRBD2 for D (6 bases). Germline-derived CDR1 and CDR2 are SGHDN and FVKESK. Trimming removed 4 bases at V and 8 bases at J, with 12 bases between. The CDR3 totals 13 residues. The DNA for the CDR3 is TGTGCCAGCAGCCCGGGACTCCTCGATGAGCAGTTCTTC. Its protein product is CASSPGLLDEQFF.

This sequence joins TRBV7-6 and TRBJ2-5; the D gene is possibly TRBD2 (5 bases). The CDR3 is 16 amino acids. With 5 bases removed from V and 5 bases from J, the gap between germline ends came to 21 bases. Per the germline V gene, CDR1 is SGHVS and CDR2 is FNYEAQ. CDR3 loop: CASSTRSSPGEETQYF. DNA for the CDR3: TGTGCCAGCAGCACCCGGTCGTCCCCTGGGGAGGAGACCCAGTACTTC.